These 24 T cell receptor beta chains originate from one sample sequenced in a study of beta chain features in type 1 diabetes. The authors reverse transcribed all of the isolated RNA, so sequencing captured expressed TCRB transcripts. Produced via immunoSEQ multiplex PCR; TCRdb's table is partial and in-frame only. The data hold about 280,000 clones, with roughly 15% observed a single time. Their cognate antigens are unknown. Findings of the study overall: Shortening that was moderate but significant affected the TCRB CDR3s of Type 1 diabetes patients in all four CD4+ subsets.

Sequencing was performed on naive CD4+ T cells from blood. Receptors were obtained from a man younger than 35 with type 1 diabetes.

J is TRBJ2-1 and V is TRBV6-5; maybe TRBD1 (6 bases). Germline V gene sequence: CDR1 MNHEY, CDR2 SVGAGI. The length of the CDR3 is 15 residues. Trimming stripped 4 bases from V and 8 bases from J, with 18 bases between. This CDR3 is CASSSRSPDRDEQFF. CDR3 DNA: TGTGCCAGCAGTTCCCGTTCCCCGGACAGAGATGAGCAGTTCTTC.

In this sample, this clone turned up a few times. CDR3 residues: CASSQETGTGGLNTEAFF. In nucleotides, the CDR3 is TGCGCCAGCAGCCAAGAAACCGGGACAGGGGGATTGAACACTGAAGCTTTCTTT. The chain uses TRBV4-3 and TRBJ1-1, with 11 bases lining up with TRBD1. The CDR3 has 18 residues. Germline CDR1 LGHNA, CDR2 YSLEER. After removal of 0 bases from V and 0 bases from J, the junction contained 6 bases not matched to a gene.

This clone was seen only a few times. This chain joins TRBV11-2 and TRBJ2-1, with 15 bases aligning to TRBD2. V shed 5 bases and J 7 bases; nucleotides not matched to a gene: 9. The germline CDR1 and CDR2 sequences are SGHAT and FQNNGV. The CDR3 runs to 17 residues. CDR3 sequence: CASSAGLAGGPRNEQFF. CDR3 coding DNA: TGTGCCAGCAGCGCCGGACTAGCGGGGGGGCCGAGGAATGAGCAGTTCTTC.

CDR3 amino acids: CASSAYRGNTQYF. In nucleotides, the CDR3 is TGTGCCAGCAGCGCATACAGGGGGAATACGCAGTATTTT. The genes are TRBV9 and TRBJ2-3, with 8 bases aligning to TRBD1. CDR1 and CDR2 from the germline V gene are SGDLS and YYNGEE. The CDR3 extends over 13 amino acids. V gave up 3 bases and J gave up 7 bases; unmatched junction bases: 4.

The chain links TRBV30 to TRBJ2-7; 11 bases fit TRBD1. There are 12 residues in the CDR3. J gave up 5 bases and V 5 bases, and 2 bases lay outside the gene matches. Germline V gene data show CDR1 as GTSNPN and CDR2 as SVGIG (reference sequence). CDR3 nucleotides: TGTGCCTGGGGGGACAGGGGGAACGAGCAGTACTTC. This translates into CAWGDRGNEQYF.

The chain uses TRBV18 and TRBJ2-1, with 12 bases fitting TRBD2. The V segment lost 3 bases and the J segment 8 bases; nucleotides outside the gene matches: 11. The germline gives CDR1 KGHSH, CDR2 LQKENI. CDR3 size: 17 residues. The CDR3 DNA reads as TGTGCCAGCTCACCCCTAGCGGGGGGGGTCCGTCCTCATGAGCAGTTCTTC. Encoded protein: CASSPLAGGVRPHEQFF. The variable domain in full, completed from reference TRBV18 and TRBJ2-1, reads NAGVMQNPRHLVRRRGQEARLRCSPMKGHSHVYWYRQLPEEGLKFMVYLQKENIIDESGMPKERFSAEFPKEGPSILRIQQVVRGDSAAYFCASSPLAGGVRPHEQFFGPGTRLTVL.

This clone came up a few times. The gene calls are TRBV12-5 and TRBJ2-7; D not resolved. The CDR3 is 12 residues long. Between the trimmed V and J ends, which lost 4 bases and 3 bases, there was a span of 7 bases. The germline V gene encodes CDR1 LGHNT and CDR2 FRNRAP. The CDR3 region is CASGYEIYEQYF. CDR3 DNA sequence: TGTGCTAGTGGTTACGAGATCTACGAGCAGTACTTC.

This clone has only a few counts. The chain uses TRBV7-2 and TRBJ1-2, with D unresolved. Germline V CDR1 and CDR2: SGHTA, FQGNSA. Trimming took off 3 bases at V and 8 bases at J, with 13 bases between the two ends. This CDR3 is built from 13 residues. This CDR3 is CASSFRRVEGYTF. As DNA, the CDR3 is TGTGCCAGCAGCTTTCGGAGGGTTGAAGGCTACACCTTC.

The chain combines TRBV6-6 with TRBJ1-1; 8 positions match TRBD1. The V and J ends lost 0 bases and 7 bases, in that order; junction bases with no gene match: 7. The CDR3 extends over 15 amino acids. Per germline, CDR1 MNHNY and CDR2 SVGAGI (reference sequence). CDR3 sequence (DNA): TGTGCCAGCAGTTACTCGGGGCAGGGGGCATTTGAAGCTTTCTTT. This encodes CASSYSGQGAFEAFF.

DNA of the CDR3: TGTGCCAGCAGATTCCTGGACATGGTGTCGCATTCACCCCTCCACTTT. It translates to CASRFLDMVSHSPLHF. The chain combines TRBV27 with TRBJ1-6, with D maybe TRBD1 (5 bases). Germline values: CDR1 MNHEY, CDR2 SMNVEV (reference sequence). The CDR3 length is 16 residues. V was pared by 6 bases and J by 8 bases, with 20 bases between.

V gene TRBV7-9 combines with J gene TRBJ1-5; D is possibly TRBD1 (6 bases). V lost 2 bases to trimming and J lost 5 bases, with 7 bases between them. The CDR3 consists of 13 residues. Germline CDR1 reads SEHNR; CDR2 reads FQNEAQ (reference sequence). CDR3 amino acids: CASSLHRDQPQHF. The DNA for the CDR3 is TGTGCCAGCAGCTTACACAGGGATCAGCCCCAGCATTTT.

The CDR3 bases are TGTGCCAGTAGTTTCCCCCCAGGGGGGATCGGGCAGCCCCAGCATTTT. It translates to CASSFPPGGIGQPQHF. The chain links TRBV19 to TRBJ1-5; 7 bases are shared with TRBD1. CDR1 and CDR2 from the germline V gene are LNHDA and SQIVND (reference sequence). The junction had 14 bases not matched to a gene; V was cut back by 5 bases and J by 7 bases. This CDR3 is built from 16 residues.

This clone has more than one count but fewer than ten. The gene calls are TRBV7-2 and TRBJ2-2; D unclear. The CDR3 length is 13 residues. Germline loops: CDR1 SGHTA, CDR2 FQGNSA. Trimming pared 4 bases from V and 0 bases from J, leaving 3 bases between. The CDR3 is CASSSANTGELFF. The DNA for the CDR3 is TGTGCCAGCAGCTCGGCGAACACCGGGGAGCTGTTTTTT.

This clone showed up just a few times. The V call is TRBV30, the J call TRBJ1-6; tentatively, D is TRBD1 (5 bases). This CDR3 is built from 15 residues. Germline CDR1 and CDR2: GTSNPN and SVGIG (reference sequence). The germline V and J ends were trimmed by 0 bases and 10 bases, with 16 bases remaining between them. Here the CDR3 DNA reads TGTGCCTGGAGTGTACCGGGGGACGGTGGATCACCCCTCCACTTT. Translated: CAWSVPGDGGSPLHF.

The J gene is TRBJ1-2, the V gene TRBV5-4; 9 bases agree with TRBD1. The J segment lost 6 bases and the V segment lost 5 bases, leaving 14 bases of the junction unmatched. CDR1 and CDR2 from the germline V gene are SGHNT and YYREEE (reference sequence). The CDR3 is 16 residues long. CDR3: CASRSGTGSKEDGYTF. The CDR3 nucleotides are TGTGCCAGCAGGTCCGGGACAGGGTCCAAGGAGGATGGCTACACCTTC.

The V and J genes are TRBV7-9 and TRBJ1-6, with D possibly matching TRBD1 (6 bases). Trimming pared 4 bases from V and 7 bases from J, leaving 14 bases between. The CDR3 spans 15 residues. Germline lookup yields CDR1 SEHNR and CDR2 FQNEAQ (reference sequence). The CDR3 DNA sequence: TGTGCCAGCAGCTCAAACAGGGCAGTCAATTCACCCCTCCACTTT. It translates to CASSSNRAVNSPLHF.

This clone has a handful of counts. The chain employs TRBV5-4 and TRBJ2-1; D gene ambiguous. Trimming removed 0 bases from V and 4 bases from J, with 8 bases in between. Germline CDR1 reads SGHNT; CDR2 reads YYREEE (reference sequence). This CDR3 is built from 14 residues. In nucleotides, the CDR3 is TGTGCCAGCAGCTTGGCACAGACATACAATGAGCAGTTCTTC. It yields the protein CASSLAQTYNEQFF.

A few counts support this clone. The chain combines TRBV18 with TRBJ2-2, with 8 bases aligning to TRBD1. The CDR3 length is 15 residues. V lost 3 bases and J lost 2; bases outside the gene matches: 2. CDR1 and CDR2 (germline): KGHSH, LQKENI. Here the CDR3 reads CASSPDRVNTGELFF. CDR3 nucleotide sequence: TGTGCCAGCTCACCGGACAGGGTAAACACCGGGGAGCTGTTTTTT. The full variable domain, its missing parts supplied by reference TRBV18 and TRBJ2-2, is NAGVMQNPRHLVRRRGQEARLRCSPMKGHSHVYWYRQLPEEGLKFMVYLQKENIIDESGMPKERFSAEFPKEGPSILRIQQVVRGDSAAYFCASSPDRVNTGELFFGEGSRLTVL.

This clone was counted only a few times. J is TRBJ2-3 and V is TRBV4-1; TRBD2 matches at 8 bases. Germline V lookup: CDR1 MGHRA, CDR2 YSYEKL. The CDR3 length is 15 residues. V gave up 5 bases and J gave up 2 bases; unmatched junction bases: 6. Here the CDR3 reads CASSLRTSNTDTQYF. CDR3 coding DNA: TGCGCCAGCAGCTTACGGACTAGCAACACAGATACGCAGTATTTT.

This sequence joins TRBV30 and TRBJ1-2; D gene ambiguous. In germline, CDR1 is GTSNPN, CDR2 SVGIG (reference sequence). The CDR3 is made up of 14 amino acids. V dropped 1 base and J dropped 6 bases, with 15 bases sitting between them. The CDR3 sequence is CAWSAMTARDGYTF. Here the CDR3 DNA reads TGTGCCTGGAGTGCCATGACTGCCCGAGATGGCTACACCTTC.

A few counts support this clone. The chain couples TRBV5-6 to TRBJ2-1; D possibly corresponds to TRBD2 (5 bases). Germline loops: CDR1 SGHDT, CDR2 YYEEEE. With 7 bases removed from V and 10 bases from J, the gap between germline ends came to 18 bases. This CDR3 has 13 residues. CDR3 sequence: CASLRRSPKEQFF. In DNA form, the CDR3 reads TGTGCCAGCCTCAGGAGGAGTCCAAAGGAGCAGTTCTTC.

This clone was counted only a few times. The CDR3 bases are TGTGCCAGCAGCGTAGGGGGCTCGAACACTGAAGCTTTCTTT. Amino acid sequence: CASSVGGSNTEAFF. The V gene is TRBV9, the J gene TRBJ1-1; D is possibly TRBD1 (5 bases). Trimming removed 0 bases at V and 1 base at J, with 7 bases between. CDR3 size: 14 residues. Germline V lookup: CDR1 SGDLS, CDR2 YYNGEE.

The chain links TRBV6-6 to TRBJ2-7, with 7 bases fitting TRBD1. CDR1 is MNHNY and CDR2 is SVGAGI in the germline V gene (reference sequence). Trimming at V came to 6 bases and at J to 5 bases, leaving 10 bases not matched to a gene. The CDR3 spans 14 residues. For the CDR3, the DNA is TGTGCCAGCAGCCGCGGACAGGTCCGGAACGAGCAGTACTTC. Its protein product is CASSRGQVRNEQYF.

The V call is TRBV9, the J call TRBJ1-1, with 9 positions matching TRBD1. Germline CDR1 and CDR2: SGDLS and YYNGEE. V lost 2 bases and J lost 0; bases outside the gene matches: 14. This CDR3 has 19 residues. The chain's CDR3 is CASSVGQGRGGGMNTEAFF. The CDR3 bases are TGTGCCAGCAGCGTCGGACAGGGGAGAGGGGGGGGAATGAACACTGAAGCTTTCTTT.